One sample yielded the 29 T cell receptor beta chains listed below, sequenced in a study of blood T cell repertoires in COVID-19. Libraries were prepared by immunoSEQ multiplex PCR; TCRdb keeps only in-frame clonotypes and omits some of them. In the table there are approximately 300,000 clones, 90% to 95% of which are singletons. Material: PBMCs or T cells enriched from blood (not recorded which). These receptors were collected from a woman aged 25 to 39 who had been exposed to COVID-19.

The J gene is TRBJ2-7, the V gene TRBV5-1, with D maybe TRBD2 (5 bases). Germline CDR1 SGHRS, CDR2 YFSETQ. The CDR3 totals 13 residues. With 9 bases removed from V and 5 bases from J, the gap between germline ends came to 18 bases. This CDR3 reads CATRDGESDEQYF. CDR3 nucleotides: TGCGCCACCAGAGACGGGGAGTCGGACGAGCAGTACTTC.

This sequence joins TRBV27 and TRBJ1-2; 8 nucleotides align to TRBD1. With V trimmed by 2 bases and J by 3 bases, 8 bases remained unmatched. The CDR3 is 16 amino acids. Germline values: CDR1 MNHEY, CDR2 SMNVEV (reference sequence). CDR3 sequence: CASSLGPIQGDYGYTF. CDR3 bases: TGTGCCAGCAGTTTAGGCCCCATACAGGGGGACTATGGCTACACCTTC.

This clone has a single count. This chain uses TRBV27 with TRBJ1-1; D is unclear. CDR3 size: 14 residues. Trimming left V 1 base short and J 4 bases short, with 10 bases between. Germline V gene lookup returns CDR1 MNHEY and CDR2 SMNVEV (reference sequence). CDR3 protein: CASSLWVRGTEAFF. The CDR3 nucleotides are TGTGCCAGCAGTTTATGGGTCCGAGGCACTGAAGCTTTCTTT.

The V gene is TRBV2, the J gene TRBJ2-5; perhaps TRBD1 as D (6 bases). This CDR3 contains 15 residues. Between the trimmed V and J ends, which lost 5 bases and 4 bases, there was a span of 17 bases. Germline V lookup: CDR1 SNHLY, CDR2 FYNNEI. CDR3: CASSLIQGLGETQYF. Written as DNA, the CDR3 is TGTGCCAGCAGTCTAATACAGGGTCTGGGAGAGACCCAGTACTTC.

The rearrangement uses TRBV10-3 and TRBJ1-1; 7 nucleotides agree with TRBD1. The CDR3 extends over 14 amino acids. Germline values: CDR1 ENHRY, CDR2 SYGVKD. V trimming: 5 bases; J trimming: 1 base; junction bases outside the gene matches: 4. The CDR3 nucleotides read TGTGCCATCAGTAGACAGGGACCGAACACTGAAGCTTTCTTT. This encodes CAISRQGPNTEAFF.

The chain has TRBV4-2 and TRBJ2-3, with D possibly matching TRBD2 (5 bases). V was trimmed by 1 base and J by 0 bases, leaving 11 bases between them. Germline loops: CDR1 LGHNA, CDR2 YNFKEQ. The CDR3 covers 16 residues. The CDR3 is CASSQAPLVSTDTQYF. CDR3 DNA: TGTGCCAGCAGCCAAGCCCCACTAGTAAGCACAGATACGCAGTATTTT.

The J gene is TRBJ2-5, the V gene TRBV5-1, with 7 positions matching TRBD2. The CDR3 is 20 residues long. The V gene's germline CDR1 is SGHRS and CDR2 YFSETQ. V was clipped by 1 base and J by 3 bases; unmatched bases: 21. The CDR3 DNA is TGCGCCAGCAGCTTGAGTGCTGGCAGTGGGGAGGCGGGGGAAAAAGAGACCCAGTACTTC. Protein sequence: CASSLSAGSGEAGEKETQYF.

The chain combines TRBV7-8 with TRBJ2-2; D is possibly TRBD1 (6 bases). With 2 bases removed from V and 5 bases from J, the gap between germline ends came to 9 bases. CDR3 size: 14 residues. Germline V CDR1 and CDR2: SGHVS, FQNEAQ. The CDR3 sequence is CASSLYQGTGELFF. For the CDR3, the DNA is TGTGCCAGCAGCTTATACCAGGGGACCGGGGAGCTGTTTTTT.

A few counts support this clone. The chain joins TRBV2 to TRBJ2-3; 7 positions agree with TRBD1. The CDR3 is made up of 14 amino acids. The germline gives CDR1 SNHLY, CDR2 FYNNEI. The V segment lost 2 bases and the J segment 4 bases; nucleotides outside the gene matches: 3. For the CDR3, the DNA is TGTGCCAGCAGTGAAAACAGGGGTCCAGATACGCAGTATTTT. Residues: CASSENRGPDTQYF.

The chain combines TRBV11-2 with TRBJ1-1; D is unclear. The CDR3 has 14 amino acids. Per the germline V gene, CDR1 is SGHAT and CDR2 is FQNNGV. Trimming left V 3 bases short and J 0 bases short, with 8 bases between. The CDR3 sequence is CASSFPSLNTEAFF. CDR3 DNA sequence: TGTGCCAGCAGCTTCCCTTCCCTGAACACTGAAGCTTTCTTT.

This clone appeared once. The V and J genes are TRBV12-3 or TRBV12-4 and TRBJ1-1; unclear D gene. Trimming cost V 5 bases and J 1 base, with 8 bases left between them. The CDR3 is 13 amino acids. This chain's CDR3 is CASSTNPNTEAFF. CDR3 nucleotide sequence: TGTGCCAGCAGTACAAATCCGAACACTGAAGCTTTCTTT.

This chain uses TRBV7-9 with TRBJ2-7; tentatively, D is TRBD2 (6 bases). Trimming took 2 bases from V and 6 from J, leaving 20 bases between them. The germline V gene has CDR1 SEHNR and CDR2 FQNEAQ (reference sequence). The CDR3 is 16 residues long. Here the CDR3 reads CASSLRRGPGPPEQYF. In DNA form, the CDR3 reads TGTGCCAGCAGCTTAAGGCGGGGCCCGGGCCCGCCCGAGCAGTACTTC.

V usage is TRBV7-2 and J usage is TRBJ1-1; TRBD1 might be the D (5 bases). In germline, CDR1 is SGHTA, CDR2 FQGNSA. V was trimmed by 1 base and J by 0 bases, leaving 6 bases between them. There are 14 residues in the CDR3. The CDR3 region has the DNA TGTGCCAGCAGCTTAGGACAGATGAACACTGAAGCTTTCTTT. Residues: CASSLGQMNTEAFF.

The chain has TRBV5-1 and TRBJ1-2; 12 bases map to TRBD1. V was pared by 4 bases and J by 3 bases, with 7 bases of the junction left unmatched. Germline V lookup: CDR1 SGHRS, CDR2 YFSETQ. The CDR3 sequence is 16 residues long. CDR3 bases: TGCGCCAGCAGCGGCGGGGACAGGGGGCGCGACTATGGCTACACCTTC. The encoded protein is CASSGGDRGRDYGYTF.

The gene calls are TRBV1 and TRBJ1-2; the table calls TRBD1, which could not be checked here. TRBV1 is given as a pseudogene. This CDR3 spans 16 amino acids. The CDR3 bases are TGCACCAGCAGCCAAGATATGTCCAGGGGGCGTTATGGCTACACCTTC. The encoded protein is CTSSQDMSRGRYGYTF.

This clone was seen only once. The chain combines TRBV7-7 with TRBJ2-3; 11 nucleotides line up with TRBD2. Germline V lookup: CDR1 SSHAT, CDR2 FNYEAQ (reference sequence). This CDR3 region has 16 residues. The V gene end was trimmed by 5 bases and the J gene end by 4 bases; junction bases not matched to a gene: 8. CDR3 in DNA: TGTGCCAGCAGCCCCTTAGCGGGGGGGCACGCAGATACGCAGTATTTT. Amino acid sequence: CASSPLAGGHADTQYF. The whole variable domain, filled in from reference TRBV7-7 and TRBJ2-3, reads GAGVSQSPRYKVTKRGQDVTLRCDPISSHATLYWYQQALGQGPEFLTYFNYEAQPDKSGLPSDRFSAERPEGSISTLTIQRTEQRDSAMYRCASSPLAGGHADTQYFGPGTRLTVL.

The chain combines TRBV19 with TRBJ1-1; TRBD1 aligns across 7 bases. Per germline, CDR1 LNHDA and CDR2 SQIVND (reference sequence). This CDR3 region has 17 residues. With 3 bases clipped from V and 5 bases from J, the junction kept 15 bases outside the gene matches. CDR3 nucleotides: TGTGCCAGTAGTATTTATTCCCCGACAGGGCTGCAGACTGAAGCTTTCTTT. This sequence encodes CASSIYSPTGLQTEAFF.

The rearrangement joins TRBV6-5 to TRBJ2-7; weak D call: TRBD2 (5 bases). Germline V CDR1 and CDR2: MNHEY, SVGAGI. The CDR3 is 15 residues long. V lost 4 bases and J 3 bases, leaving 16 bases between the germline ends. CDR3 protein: CASSSGLRVVYEQYF. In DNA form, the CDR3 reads TGTGCCAGCAGTTCCGGACTGCGAGTCGTCTACGAGCAGTACTTC.

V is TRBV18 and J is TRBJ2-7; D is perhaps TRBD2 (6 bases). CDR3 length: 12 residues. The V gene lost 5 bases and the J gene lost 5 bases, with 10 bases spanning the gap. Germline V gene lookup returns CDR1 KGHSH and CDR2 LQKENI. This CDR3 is CASSKGGDEQYF. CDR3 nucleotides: TGTGCCAGCTCAAAAGGAGGGGACGAGCAGTACTTC. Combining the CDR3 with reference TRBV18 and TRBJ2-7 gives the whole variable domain NAGVMQNPRHLVRRRGQEARLRCSPMKGHSHVYWYRQLPEEGLKFMVYLQKENIIDESGMPKERFSAEFPKEGPSILRIQQVVRGDSAAYFCASSKGGDEQYFGPGTRLTVT.

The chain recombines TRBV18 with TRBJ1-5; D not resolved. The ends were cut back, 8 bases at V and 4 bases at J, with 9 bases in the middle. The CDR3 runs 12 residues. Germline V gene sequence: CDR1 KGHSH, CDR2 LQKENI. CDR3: CASTSRNQPQHF. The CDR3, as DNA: TGTGCCAGCACGTCCCGGAATCAGCCCCAGCATTTT. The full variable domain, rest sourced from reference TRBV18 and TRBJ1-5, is NAGVMQNPRHLVRRRGQEARLRCSPMKGHSHVYWYRQLPEEGLKFMVYLQKENIIDESGMPKERFSAEFPKEGPSILRIQQVVRGDSAAYFCASTSRNQPQHFGDGTRLSIL.

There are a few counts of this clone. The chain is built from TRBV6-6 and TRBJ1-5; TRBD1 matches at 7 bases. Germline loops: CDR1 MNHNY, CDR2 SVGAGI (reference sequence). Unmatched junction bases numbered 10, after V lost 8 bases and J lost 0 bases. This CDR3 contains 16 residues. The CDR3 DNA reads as TGTGCCAGCCTGGGACAGCATATGTATAGCAATCAGCCCCAGCATTTT. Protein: CASLGQHMYSNQPQHF.

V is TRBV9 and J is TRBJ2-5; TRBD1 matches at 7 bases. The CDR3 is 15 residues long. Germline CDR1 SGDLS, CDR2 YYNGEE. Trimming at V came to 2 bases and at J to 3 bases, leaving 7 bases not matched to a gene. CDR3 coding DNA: TGTGCCAGCAGCGTTGGACCCGGGACAGAAGAGACCCAGTACTTC. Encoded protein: CASSVGPGTEETQYF. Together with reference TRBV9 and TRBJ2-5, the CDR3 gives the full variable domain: DSGVTQTPKHLITATGQRVTLRCSPRSGDLSVYWYQQSLDQGLQFLIQYYNGEERAKGNILERFSAQQFPDLHSELNLSSLELGDSALYFCASSVGPGTEETQYFGPGTRLLVL.

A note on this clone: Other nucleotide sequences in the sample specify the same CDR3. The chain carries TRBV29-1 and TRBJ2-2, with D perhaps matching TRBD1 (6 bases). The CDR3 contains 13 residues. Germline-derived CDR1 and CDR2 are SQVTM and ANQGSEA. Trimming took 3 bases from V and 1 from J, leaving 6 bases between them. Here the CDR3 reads CSVDRGNTGELFF. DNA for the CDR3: TGCAGCGTTGACAGGGGGAACACCGGGGAGCTGTTTTTT.

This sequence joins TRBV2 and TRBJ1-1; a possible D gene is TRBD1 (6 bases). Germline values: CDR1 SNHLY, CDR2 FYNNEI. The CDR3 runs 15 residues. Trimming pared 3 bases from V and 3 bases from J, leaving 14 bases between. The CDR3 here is CASSDGAQGHTEAFF. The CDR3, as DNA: TGTGCCAGCAGTGACGGGGCACAGGGACACACTGAAGCTTTCTTT.

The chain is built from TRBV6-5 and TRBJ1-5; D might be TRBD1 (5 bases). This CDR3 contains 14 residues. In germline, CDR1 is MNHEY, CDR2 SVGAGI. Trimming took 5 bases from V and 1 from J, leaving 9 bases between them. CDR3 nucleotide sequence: TGTGCCAGCAGTCGCCAGGGAAGCAATCAGCCCCAGCATTTT. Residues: CASSRQGSNQPQHF.

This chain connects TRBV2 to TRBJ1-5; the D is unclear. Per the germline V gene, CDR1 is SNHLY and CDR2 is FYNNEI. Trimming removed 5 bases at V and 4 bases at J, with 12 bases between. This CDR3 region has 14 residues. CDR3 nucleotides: TGTGCCAGCAGTTCGGACTCCTCAAATCAGCCCCAGCATTTT. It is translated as CASSSDSSNQPQHF.

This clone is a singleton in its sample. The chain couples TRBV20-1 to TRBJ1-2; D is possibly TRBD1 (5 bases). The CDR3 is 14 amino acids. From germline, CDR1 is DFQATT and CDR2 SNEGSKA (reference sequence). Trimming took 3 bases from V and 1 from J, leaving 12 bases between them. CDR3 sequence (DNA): TGCAGTGCTAGTCCACAGGTTGTTAACTATGGCTACACCTTC. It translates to CSASPQVVNYGYTF.

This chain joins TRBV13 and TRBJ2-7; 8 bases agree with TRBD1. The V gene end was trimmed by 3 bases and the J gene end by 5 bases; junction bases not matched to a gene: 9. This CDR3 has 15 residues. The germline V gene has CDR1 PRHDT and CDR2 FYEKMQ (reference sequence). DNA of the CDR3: TGTGCCAGCAGCTTGAGGCAGGGGGCGAGTCACGAGCAGTACTTC. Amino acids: CASSLRQGASHEQYF.

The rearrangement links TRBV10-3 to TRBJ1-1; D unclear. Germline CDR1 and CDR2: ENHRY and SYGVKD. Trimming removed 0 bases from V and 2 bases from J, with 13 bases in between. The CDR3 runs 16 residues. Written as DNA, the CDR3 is TGTGCCATCAGTGAGTCAGCAGGCGGGAGTAACACTGAAGCTTTCTTT. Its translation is CAISESAGGSNTEAFF.